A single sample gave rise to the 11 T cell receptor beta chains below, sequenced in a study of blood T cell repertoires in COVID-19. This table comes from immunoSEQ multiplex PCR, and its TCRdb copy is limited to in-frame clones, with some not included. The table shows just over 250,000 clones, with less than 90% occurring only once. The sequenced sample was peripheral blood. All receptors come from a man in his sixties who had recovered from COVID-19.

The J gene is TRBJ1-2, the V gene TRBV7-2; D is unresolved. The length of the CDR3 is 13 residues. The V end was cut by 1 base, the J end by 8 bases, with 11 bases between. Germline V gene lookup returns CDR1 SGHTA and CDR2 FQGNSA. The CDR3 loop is CASSLGVGRGYTF. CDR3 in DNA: TGTGCCAGCAGCTTAGGAGTCGGGAGAGGCTACACCTTC. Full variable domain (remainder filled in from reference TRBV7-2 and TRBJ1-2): GAGVSQSPSNKVTEKGKDVELRCDPISGHTALYWYRQSLGQGLEFLIYFQGNSAPDKSGLPSDRFSAERTGGSVSTLTIQRTQQEDSAVYLCASSLGVGRGYTFGSGTRLTVV.

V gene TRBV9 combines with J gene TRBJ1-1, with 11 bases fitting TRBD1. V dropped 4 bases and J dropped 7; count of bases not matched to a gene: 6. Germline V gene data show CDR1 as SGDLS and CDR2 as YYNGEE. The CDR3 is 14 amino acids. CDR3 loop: CASSSHGTGGEAFF. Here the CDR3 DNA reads TGTGCCAGCAGCTCGCACGGGACAGGGGGTGAAGCTTTCTTT.

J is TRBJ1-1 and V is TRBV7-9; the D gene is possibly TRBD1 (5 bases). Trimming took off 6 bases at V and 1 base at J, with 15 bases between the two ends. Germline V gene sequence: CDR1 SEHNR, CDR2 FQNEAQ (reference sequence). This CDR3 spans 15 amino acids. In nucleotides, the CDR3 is TGTGCCAGCAGGAAAAGCGGGACGGCGAACACTGAAGCTTTCTTT. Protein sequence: CASRKSGTANTEAFF.

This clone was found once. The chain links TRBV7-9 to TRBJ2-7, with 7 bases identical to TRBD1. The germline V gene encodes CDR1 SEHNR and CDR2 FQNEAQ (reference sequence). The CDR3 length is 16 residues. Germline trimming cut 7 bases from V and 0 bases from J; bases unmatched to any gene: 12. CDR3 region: CASTLGRQGSSYEQYF. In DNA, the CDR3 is TGTGCCAGCACCCTAGGAAGACAGGGTAGCTCCTACGAGCAGTACTTC. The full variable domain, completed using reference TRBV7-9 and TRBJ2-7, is DTGVSQNPRHKITKRGQNVTFRCDPISEHNRLYWYRQTLGQGPEFLTYFQNEAQLEKSRLLSDRFSAERPKGSFSTLEIQRTEQGDSAMYLCASTLGRQGSSYEQYFGPGTRLTVT.

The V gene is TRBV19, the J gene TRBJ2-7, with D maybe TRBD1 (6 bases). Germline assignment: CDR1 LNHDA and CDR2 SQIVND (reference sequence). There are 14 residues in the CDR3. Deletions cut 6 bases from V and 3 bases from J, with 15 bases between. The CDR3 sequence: CASSKTGFRYEQYF. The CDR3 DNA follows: TGTGCCAGTAGCAAAACAGGGTTCCGCTACGAGCAGTACTTC.

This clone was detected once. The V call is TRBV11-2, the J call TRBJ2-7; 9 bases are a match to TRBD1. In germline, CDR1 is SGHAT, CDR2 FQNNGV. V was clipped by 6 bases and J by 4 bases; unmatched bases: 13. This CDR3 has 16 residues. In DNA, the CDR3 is TGTGCCAGCAGTTATCCGCCGGGACAGGGTTCATACGAGCAGTACTTC. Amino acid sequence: CASSYPPGQGSYEQYF. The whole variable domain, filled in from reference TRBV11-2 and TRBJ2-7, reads EAGVAQSPRYKIIEKRQSVAFWCNPISGHATLYWYQQILGQGPKLLIQFQNNGVVDDSQLPKDRFSAERLKGVDSTLKIQPAKLEDSAVYLCASSYPPGQGSYEQYFGPGTRLTVT.

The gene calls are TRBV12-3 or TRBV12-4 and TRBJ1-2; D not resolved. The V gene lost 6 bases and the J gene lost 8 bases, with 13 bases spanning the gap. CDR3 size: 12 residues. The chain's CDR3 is CASSLPGRGYTF. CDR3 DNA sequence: TGTGCCAGCAGCCTACCGGGAAGGGGCTACACCTTC.

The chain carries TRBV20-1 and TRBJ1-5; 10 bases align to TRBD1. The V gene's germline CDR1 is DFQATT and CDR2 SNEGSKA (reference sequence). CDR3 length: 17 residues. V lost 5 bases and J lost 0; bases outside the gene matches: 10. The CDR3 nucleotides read TGCAGTGCTCGTGGAGGGACAGGGGCTTATAGCAATCAGCCCCAGCATTTT. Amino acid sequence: CSARGGTGAYSNQPQHF.

Here the CDR3 reads CATSDEQGRAFF. The CDR3 bases are TGTGCCACCAGTGATGAACAGGGTCGGGCTTTCTTT. The chain is built from TRBV24-1 and TRBJ1-1; possible D gene TRBD1, 6 bases. CDR3 length equals 12 residues. Germline V gene lookup returns CDR1 KGHDR and CDR2 SFDVKD. V shed 3 bases and J shed 11 bases, with 12 bases lying between them.

The DNA for the CDR3 is TGTGCCAGCAGCAGGGACAGACCAACCAACACCGGGGAGCTGTTTTTT. It specifies CASSRDRPTNTGELFF. The J gene is TRBJ2-2, the V gene TRBV7-3, with 7 nucleotides matching TRBD1. The CDR3 has 16 amino acids. J lost 2 bases, V lost 5 bases, and 8 bases had no gene match. CDR1 and CDR2 from the germline V gene are SGHTA and FQGTGA.

The CDR3: CASTDRGPGSPLHF. The CDR3 DNA sequence: TGTGCCAGCACGGACAGGGGGCCGGGATCACCCCTCCACTTT. The V and J genes are TRBV6-5 and TRBJ1-6; TRBD1 aligns across 11 bases. This CDR3 is built from 14 residues. V dropped 7 bases and J dropped 10; count of bases not matched to a gene: 6. CDR1 and CDR2 from the germline V gene are MNHEY and SVGAGI.